These 29 T cell receptor beta chains came from one sample sequenced in a study of cytomegalovirus exposure and HLA in healthy donors. PCR used 60 Vbeta primers and 13 Jbeta primers. Only in-frame clones appear in the TCRdb table, and some are missing; sequencing was by immunoSEQ multiplex PCR. The profile shows approximately 90,000 clones, 65% to 85% of them singletons. The sequencing input was PBMCs. These receptors were taken from a middle-aged man in good health and CMV-seronegative.

The rearrangement uses TRBV7-9 and TRBJ2-1, with 10 positions matching TRBD2. Germline CDR1 is SEHNR and CDR2 is FQNEAQ (reference sequence). The V gene end was trimmed by 1 base and the J gene end by 8 bases; junction bases not matched to a gene: 8. This CDR3 is built from 16 residues. The CDR3 DNA is TGTGCCAGCAGCTTAGGGGCGACTAGCGGGTTAGATGAGCAGTTCTTC. Its protein is CASSLGATSGLDEQFF.

In nucleotides, the CDR3 is TGTGCCAGTAGTATGGGGGCGGAGAAGACCCAGTACTTC. It is translated as CASSMGAEKTQYF. V gene TRBV19 combines with J gene TRBJ2-5, with D possibly matching TRBD1 (6 bases). CDR1 and CDR2 (germline): LNHDA, SQIVND (reference sequence). The V end was cut by 3 bases, the J end by 6 bases, with 11 bases between. This CDR3 contains 13 residues.

The chain combines TRBV6-6 with TRBJ1-2; the match to TRBD1 covers 9 bases. The V segment lost 2 bases and the J segment 4 bases; nucleotides outside the gene matches: 2. This CDR3 has 14 amino acids. Per the germline V gene, CDR1 is MNHNY and CDR2 is SVGAGI (reference sequence). CDR3 amino acids: CASSYPGQGYGYTF. CDR3 bases: TGTGCCAGCAGTTACCCGGGACAGGGCTATGGCTACACCTTC.

This sequence joins TRBV28 and TRBJ1-1, with D maybe TRBD1 (5 bases). CDR1 and CDR2 (germline): MDHEN, SYDVKM. The CDR3 is 14 amino acids. V was clipped by 2 bases and J by 5 bases, with 12 bases between them. The CDR3: CASSLNRGGTEAFF. For the CDR3, the DNA is TGTGCCAGCAGTTTAAACCGGGGGGGGACTGAAGCTTTCTTT.

The sample holds a few counts of this clone. The rearrangement uses TRBV4-1 and TRBJ2-1; TRBD1 might be the D (5 bases). Germline CDR1 MGHRA, CDR2 YSYEKL. The length of the CDR3 is 16 residues. V was shortened by 4 bases and J by 4 bases, with 17 bases between the two germline ends. CDR3 bases: TGCGCCAGCAGCCCTATTCAGACAGCTAATTACAATGAGCAGTTCTTC. Amino acids: CASSPIQTANYNEQFF.

V usage is TRBV28 and J usage is TRBJ2-5; 7 bases fit TRBD1. This CDR3 is 17 amino acids long. Trimming took 4 bases from V and 4 from J; bases not matched to a gene: 15. Germline CDR1 and CDR2: MDHEN and SYDVKM. The CDR3 DNA follows: TGTGCCAGCAGTTCCTCTATACGACAGGGAATGTCAGAGACCCAGTACTTC. Translation gives CASSSSIRQGMSETQYF.

The rearrangement links TRBV2 to TRBJ2-2, with D possibly being TRBD2 (6 bases). Germline CDR1 reads SNHLY; CDR2 reads FYNNEI. This CDR3 region has 15 residues. V was clipped by 6 bases and J by 6 bases, with 17 bases between them. CDR3 in amino acids: CASRETGLPAGELFF. As DNA, the CDR3 is TGTGCCAGCAGGGAAACGGGACTCCCTGCCGGGGAGCTGTTTTTT.

The J gene is TRBJ2-3, the V gene TRBV5-8, with 13 bases identical to TRBD2. The CDR3 sequence is 19 residues long. V gave up 4 bases and J gave up 4 bases; unmatched junction bases: 15. Germline V lookup: CDR1 SGHTS, CDR2 YDEGEE. The CDR3 nucleotides read TGTGCCAGCAGCGCAGCCACTAGCGGGAGGGGGAAAAGGGCAGATACGCAGTATTTT. It translates to CASSAATSGRGKRADTQYF.

The V and J genes are TRBV6-5 and TRBJ2-3, with TRBD2 as a possible D gene (6 bases). Germline V gene sequence: CDR1 MNHEY, CDR2 SVGAGI. V dropped 7 bases and J dropped 2 bases, with 13 bases sitting between them. The CDR3 is made up of 14 amino acids. The CDR3 loop is CASTNGGITDTQYF. The DNA for the CDR3 is TGTGCCAGCACTAACGGGGGAATCACAGATACGCAGTATTTT.

This CDR3 reads CASSMTGFETQYF. The CDR3 bases are TGTGCCAGTAGTATGACAGGGTTTGAGACCCAGTACTTC. The rearrangement joins TRBV19 to TRBJ2-5, with TRBD1 matching 7 bases. Germline CDR1 reads LNHDA; CDR2 reads SQIVND (reference sequence). The CDR3 covers 13 residues. V was pared by 3 bases and J by 5 bases, with 3 bases of the junction left unmatched.

The chain joins TRBV9 to TRBJ2-1; TRBD1 aligns across 9 bases. The germline V gene has CDR1 SGDLS and CDR2 YYNGEE. CDR3 size: 13 residues. V was clipped by 0 bases and J by 10 bases; unmatched bases: 2. The CDR3 DNA reads as TGTGCCAGCAGCGTAGGGGGGACAGGGGAGCAGTTCTTC. Its protein is CASSVGGTGEQFF.

This chain connects TRBV28 to TRBJ2-2, with 7 bases that match TRBD1. The CDR3 runs to 15 residues. Trimming took 4 bases from V and 5 from J; bases not matched to a gene: 7. The germline V gene has CDR1 MDHEN and CDR2 SYDVKM. CDR3 loop: CASSWDSWNTGELFF. CDR3 sequence (DNA): TGTGCCAGCAGTTGGGACAGCTGGAATACCGGGGAGCTGTTTTTT.

Here the CDR3 DNA reads TGTGCCATCAGCCAGGGGGCGGGTGAGCAGTTCTTC. It yields the protein CAISQGAGEQFF. The chain joins TRBV10-3 to TRBJ2-1; TRBD1 matches 8 bases. The V gene's germline CDR1 is ENHRY and CDR2 SYGVKD. This CDR3 comprises 12 residues. The V gene end was trimmed by 6 bases and the J gene end by 9 bases; junction bases not matched to a gene: 4.

The gene calls are TRBV28 and TRBJ1-2; TRBD1 agrees at 7 bases. There are 15 residues in the CDR3. J lost 2 bases, V lost 6 bases, and 9 bases had no gene match. The germline CDR1 and CDR2 sequences are MDHEN and SYDVKM. As DNA, the CDR3 is TGTGCCAGCAGGACTTTCGGACAGGTGAACTATGGCTACACCTTC. The encoded protein is CASRTFGQVNYGYTF.

This clone has a single count. This sequence joins TRBV7-9 and TRBJ2-2; TRBD1 might be the D (6 bases). Germline-derived CDR1 and CDR2 are SEHNR and FQNEAQ (reference sequence). The length of the CDR3 is 16 residues. Trimming stripped 3 bases from V and 7 bases from J, with 18 bases between. CDR3 bases: TGTGCCAGCAGCTTGACAAACAGGGCACCGGGCGGGGAGCTGTTTTTT. Translation: CASSLTNRAPGGELFF.

This clone showed up just a few times. The chain has TRBV28 and TRBJ2-1, with D perhaps matching TRBD2 (6 bases). The V end was cut by 7 bases, the J end by 4 bases, with 14 bases between. Germline V lookup: CDR1 MDHEN, CDR2 SYDVKM. The CDR3 covers 14 residues. The CDR3 nucleotides read TGTGCCAGCAAATCCGGAGGGACTTACAATGAGCAGTTCTTC. This encodes CASKSGGTYNEQFF.

The rearrangement joins TRBV6-6 to TRBJ2-2, with unresolved D. This CDR3 has 15 amino acids. From germline, CDR1 is MNHNY and CDR2 SVGAGI (reference sequence). Trimming left V 6 bases short and J 4 bases short, with 15 bases between. Here the CDR3 DNA reads TGTGCCAGCAGCCCCCGAACTGGTGGCACCGGGGAGCTGTTTTTT. Translating it yields CASSPRTGGTGELFF.

The sample holds a few counts of this clone. The chain has TRBV2 and TRBJ1-5, with 9 positions matching TRBD1. The CDR3 length is 14 residues. CDR1 is SNHLY, CDR2 FYNNEI, per germline. Trimming at V came to 5 bases and at J to 10 bases, leaving 9 bases not matched to a gene. The CDR3 DNA is TGTGCCAGCAGTAGAGCCACAGGGGGCAGACCCCAGCATTTT. Translated, it gives CASSRATGGRPQHF.

The chain recombines TRBV19 with TRBJ2-5, with 8 positions matching TRBD1. V was pared by 4 bases and J by 5 bases, with 0 bases of the junction left unmatched. The germline gives CDR1 LNHDA, CDR2 SQIVND (reference sequence). The CDR3 runs 12 residues. For the CDR3, the DNA is TGTGCCAGTAGTACAGGGGGCGAGACCCAGTACTTC. It yields the protein CASSTGGETQYF.

The chain recombines TRBV11-2 with TRBJ2-5; 7 nucleotides match TRBD1. This CDR3 spans 15 amino acids. Germline V CDR1 and CDR2: SGHAT, FQNNGV. V shed 5 bases, J shed 4 bases, and the junction held 10 bases outside the gene matches. The CDR3 DNA is TGTGCCAGCAGCGTAGGGAACAGGGGCTCAGAGACCCAGTACTTC. Translating it yields CASSVGNRGSETQYF. The whole variable domain, remainder taken from reference TRBV11-2 and TRBJ2-5, is EAGVAQSPRYKIIEKRQSVAFWCNPISGHATLYWYQQILGQGPKLLIQFQNNGVVDDSQLPKDRFSAERLKGVDSTLKIQPAKLEDSAVYLCASSVGNRGSETQYFGPGTRLLVL.

The V call is TRBV5-6, the J call TRBJ1-3; D call uncertain. Between the trimmed V and J ends, which lost 0 bases and 5 bases, there was a span of 6 bases. Germline V gene data show CDR1 as SGHDT and CDR2 as YYEEEE. CDR3 size: 13 residues. This CDR3 is CASSLEQRNTIYF. The CDR3 bases are TGTGCCAGCAGCTTGGAACAGCGAAACACCATATATTTT.

This clone was counted between two and nine times. This chain joins TRBV30 and TRBJ1-2, with a weak D call TRBD1 (5 bases). Between the trimmed V and J ends, which lost 1 base and 2 bases, there was a span of 5 bases. Germline CDR1 and CDR2: GTSNPN and SVGIG (reference sequence). This CDR3 region has 12 residues. DNA for the CDR3: TGTGCCTGGAGTGGGACAAACTATGGCTACACCTTC. Translating it yields CAWSGTNYGYTF.

For this clone: This sample includes further DNA sequences coding for the same CDR3. This chain connects TRBV18 to TRBJ2-7, with 10 bases aligning to TRBD2. The CDR3 is 14 residues long. CDR1 is KGHSH and CDR2 is LQKENI in the germline V gene. The ends lost 4 bases at V and 1 base at J; junction bases unmatched: 1. CDR3 protein: CASSRTSGSYEQYF. DNA for the CDR3: TGTGCCAGCTCACGGACTAGCGGATCCTACGAGCAGTACTTC.

This clone occurred once. The chain carries TRBV7-7 and TRBJ2-1; TRBD2 agrees at 11 bases. The CDR3 totals 17 residues. Germline CDR1 reads SSHAT; CDR2 reads FNYEAQ (reference sequence). Losses at the gene ends were 0 bases for V and 4 bases for J; bases not matched to a gene: 5. The CDR3 sequence is CASSLALTSGSYNEQFF. In DNA form, the CDR3 reads TGTGCCAGCAGCTTAGCGCTCACTAGCGGGAGTTACAATGAGCAGTTCTTC.

The chain recombines TRBV2 with TRBJ2-2; D call uncertain. V shed 9 bases and J shed 0 bases, with 11 bases lying between them. This CDR3 is 14 amino acids long. Looked up from germline, CDR1 is SNHLY and CDR2 is FYNNEI. For the CDR3, the DNA is TGTGCCAGTAGAGGAGATGCGAACACCGGGGAGCTGTTTTTT. Protein product: CASRGDANTGELFF.

Here the CDR3 DNA reads TGTGCCAGCAGTTTGGGACTAGCTAATGAGCAGTTCTTC. It specifies CASSLGLANEQFF. The chain links TRBV28 to TRBJ2-7; 9 bases match TRBD2. The DNA end is a closer match to TRBJ2-1, so the J assignment may be wrong. The germline V gene encodes CDR1 MDHEN and CDR2 SYDVKM. This CDR3 is 13 amino acids long.

The CDR3 spells CASSLDKSYEQYF. As DNA, the CDR3 is TGTGCCAGCAGCCTCGACAAGTCCTACGAGCAGTACTTC. The chain has TRBV5-6 and TRBJ2-7; D ambiguous. The CDR3 is made up of 13 amino acids. Germline V gene lookup returns CDR1 SGHDT and CDR2 YYEEEE. Trimming cost V 4 bases and J 1 base, with 9 bases left between them.

Only a few counts were recorded for this clone. The rearrangement uses TRBV14 and TRBJ1-2, with a possible D match to TRBD1 (5 bases). In germline, CDR1 is SGHDN, CDR2 FVKESK. The CDR3 has 17 amino acids. V lost 2 bases to trimming and J lost 8 bases, with 24 bases between them. The CDR3, as DNA: TGTGCCAGCAGCCAAACCTCGGGGGACGGGGTCTGGAGGGGCTACACCTTC. Translation gives CASSQTSGDGVWRGYTF.

J is TRBJ1-1 and V is TRBV6-4, with D perhaps matching TRBD1 (5 bases). Between the trimmed V and J ends, which lost 2 bases and 1 base, there was a span of 8 bases. Germline V gene lookup returns CDR1 MRHNA and CDR2 SNTAGT. The CDR3 consists of 14 residues. The CDR3 DNA follows: TGTGCCAGCAGTGACGGGCAGGGGAACACTGAAGCTTTCTTT. Amino acid sequence: CASSDGQGNTEAFF.